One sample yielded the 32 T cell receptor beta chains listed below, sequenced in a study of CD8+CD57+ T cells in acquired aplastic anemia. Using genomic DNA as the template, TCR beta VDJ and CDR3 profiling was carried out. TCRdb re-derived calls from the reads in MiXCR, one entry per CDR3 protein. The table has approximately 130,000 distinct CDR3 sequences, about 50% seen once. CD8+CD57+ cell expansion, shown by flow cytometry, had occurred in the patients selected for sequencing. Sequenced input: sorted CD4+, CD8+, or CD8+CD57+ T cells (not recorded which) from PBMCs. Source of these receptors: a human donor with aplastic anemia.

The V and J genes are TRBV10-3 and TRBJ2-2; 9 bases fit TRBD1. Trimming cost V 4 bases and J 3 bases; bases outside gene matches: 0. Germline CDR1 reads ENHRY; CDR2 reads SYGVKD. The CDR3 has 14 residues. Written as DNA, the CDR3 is TGTGCCATCAGTGGGGACAGGGACACCGGGGAGCTGTTTTTT. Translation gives CAISGDRDTGELFF.

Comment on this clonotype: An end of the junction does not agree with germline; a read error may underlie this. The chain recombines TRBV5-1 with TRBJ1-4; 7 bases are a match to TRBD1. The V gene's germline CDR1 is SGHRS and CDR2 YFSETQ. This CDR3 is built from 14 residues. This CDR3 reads CASRMGQTNEKLFF. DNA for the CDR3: TGCGCCAGCAGAATGGGACAGACCAATGAAAAACTGTTCTTT.

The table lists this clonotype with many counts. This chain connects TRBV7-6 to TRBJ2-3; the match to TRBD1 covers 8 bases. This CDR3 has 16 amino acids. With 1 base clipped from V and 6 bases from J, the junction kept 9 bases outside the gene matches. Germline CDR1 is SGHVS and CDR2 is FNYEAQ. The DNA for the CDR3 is TGTGCCAGCAGCTTAGATTTGCAGGGGGCCTGGGATACGCAGTATTTT. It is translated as CASSLDLQGAWDTQYF.

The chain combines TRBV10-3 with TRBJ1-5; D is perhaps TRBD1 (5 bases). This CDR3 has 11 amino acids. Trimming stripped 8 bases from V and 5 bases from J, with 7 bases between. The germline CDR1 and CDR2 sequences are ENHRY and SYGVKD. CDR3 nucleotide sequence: TGTGCCATCGGGGGGGATCAGCCCCAGCATTTT. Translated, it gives CAIGGDQPQHF.

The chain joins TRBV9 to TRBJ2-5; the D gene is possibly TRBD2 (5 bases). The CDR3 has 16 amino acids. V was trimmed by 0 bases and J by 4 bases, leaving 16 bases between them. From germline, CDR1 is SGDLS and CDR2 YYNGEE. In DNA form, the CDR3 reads TGTGCCAGCAGCGTAGCCGCGAGCGGTTTCTCAGAGACCCAGTACTTC. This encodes CASSVAASGFSETQYF.

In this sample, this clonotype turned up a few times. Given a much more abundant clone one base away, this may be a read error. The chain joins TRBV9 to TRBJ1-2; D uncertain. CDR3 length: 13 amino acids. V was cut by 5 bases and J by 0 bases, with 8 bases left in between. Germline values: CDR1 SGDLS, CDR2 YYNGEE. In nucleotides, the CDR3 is TGTGCCAGCAGTCGACTCACTAACTATGGCTACACCTTC. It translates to CASSRLTNYGYTF.

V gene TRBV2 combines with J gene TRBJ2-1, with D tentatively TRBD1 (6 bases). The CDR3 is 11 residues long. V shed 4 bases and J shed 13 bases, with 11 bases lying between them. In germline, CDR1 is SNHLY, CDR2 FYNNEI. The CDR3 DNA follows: TGTGCCAGCAGTGTACAGGGTTTACAGTTCTTC. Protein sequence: CASSVQGLQFF.

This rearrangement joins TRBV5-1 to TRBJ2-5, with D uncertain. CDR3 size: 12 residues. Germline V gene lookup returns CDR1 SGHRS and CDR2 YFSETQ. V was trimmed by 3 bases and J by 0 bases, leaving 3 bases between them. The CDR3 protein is CASSWNQETQYF. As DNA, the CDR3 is TGCGCCAGCAGCTGGAACCAAGAGACCCAGTACTTC. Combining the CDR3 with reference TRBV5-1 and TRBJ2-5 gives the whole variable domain KAGVTQTPRYLIKTRGQQVTLSCSPISGHRSVSWYQQTPGQGLQFLFEYFSETQRNKGNFPGRFSGRQFSNSRSEMNVSTLELGDSALYLCASSWNQETQYFGPGTRLLVL.

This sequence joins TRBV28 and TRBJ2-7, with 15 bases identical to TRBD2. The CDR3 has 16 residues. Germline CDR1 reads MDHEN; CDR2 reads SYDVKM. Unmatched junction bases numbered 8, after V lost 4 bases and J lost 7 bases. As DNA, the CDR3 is TGTGCCAGCAGTTCGGGACTAGCGGGAGGAACTAGGGAGCAGTACTTC. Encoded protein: CASSSGLAGGTREQYF.

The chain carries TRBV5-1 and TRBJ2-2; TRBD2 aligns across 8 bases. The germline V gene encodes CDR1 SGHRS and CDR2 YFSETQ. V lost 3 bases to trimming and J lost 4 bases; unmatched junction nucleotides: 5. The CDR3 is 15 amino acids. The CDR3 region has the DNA TGCGCCAGCAGCTCGGGACTAGTGGGCACCGGGGAGCTGTTTTTT. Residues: CASSSGLVGTGELFF.

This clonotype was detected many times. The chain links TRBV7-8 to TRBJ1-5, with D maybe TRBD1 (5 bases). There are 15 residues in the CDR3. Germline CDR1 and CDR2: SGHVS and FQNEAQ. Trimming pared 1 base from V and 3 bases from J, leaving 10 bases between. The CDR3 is CASSLGDGPNQPQHF. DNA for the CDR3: TGTGCCAGCAGCTTAGGGGACGGTCCCAATCAGCCCCAGCATTTT.

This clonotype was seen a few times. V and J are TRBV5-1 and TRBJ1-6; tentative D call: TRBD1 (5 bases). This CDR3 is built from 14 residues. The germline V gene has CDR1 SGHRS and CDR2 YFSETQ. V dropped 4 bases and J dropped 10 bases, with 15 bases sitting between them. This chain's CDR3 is CASSAALQGSPLHF. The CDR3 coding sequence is TGCGCCAGCAGCGCCGCTTTGCAGGGCTCACCCCTCCACTTT.

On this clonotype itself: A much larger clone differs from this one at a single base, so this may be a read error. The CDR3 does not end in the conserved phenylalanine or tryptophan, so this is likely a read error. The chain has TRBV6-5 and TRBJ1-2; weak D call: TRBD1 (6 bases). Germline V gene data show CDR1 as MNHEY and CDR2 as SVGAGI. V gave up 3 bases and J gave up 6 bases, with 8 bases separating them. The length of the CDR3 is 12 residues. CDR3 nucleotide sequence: TGTGCCAGCAGTTATTCAGGGGATGGCTACACCCTC. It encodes CASSYSGDGYTL.

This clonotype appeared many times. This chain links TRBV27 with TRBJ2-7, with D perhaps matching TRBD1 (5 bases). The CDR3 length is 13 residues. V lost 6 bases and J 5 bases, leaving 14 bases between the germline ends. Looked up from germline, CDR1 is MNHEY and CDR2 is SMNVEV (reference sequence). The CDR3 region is CASRIQGGHEQYF. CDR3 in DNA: TGTGCCAGCAGGATCCAGGGTGGCCACGAGCAGTACTTC.

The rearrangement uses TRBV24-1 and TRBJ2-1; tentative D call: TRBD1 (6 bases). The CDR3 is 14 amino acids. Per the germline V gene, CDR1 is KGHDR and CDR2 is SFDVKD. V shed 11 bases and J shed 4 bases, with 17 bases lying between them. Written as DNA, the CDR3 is TGTGCCAGCAACATCCCCCAGGGGTACAATGAGCAGTTCTTC. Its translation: CASNIPQGYNEQFF.

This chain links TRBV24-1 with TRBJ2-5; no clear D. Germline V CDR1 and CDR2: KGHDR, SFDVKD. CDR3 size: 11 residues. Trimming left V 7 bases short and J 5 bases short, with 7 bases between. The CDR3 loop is CATSIGETQYF. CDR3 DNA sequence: TGTGCCACCAGCATAGGGGAGACCCAGTACTTC.

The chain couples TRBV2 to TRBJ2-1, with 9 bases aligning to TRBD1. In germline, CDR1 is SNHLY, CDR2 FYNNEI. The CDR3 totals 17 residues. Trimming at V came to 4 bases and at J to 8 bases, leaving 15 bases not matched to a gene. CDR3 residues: CASSGTGVTITGDEQFF. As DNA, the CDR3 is TGTGCCAGCAGTGGGACAGGGGTTACTATCACCGGCGATGAGCAGTTCTTC.

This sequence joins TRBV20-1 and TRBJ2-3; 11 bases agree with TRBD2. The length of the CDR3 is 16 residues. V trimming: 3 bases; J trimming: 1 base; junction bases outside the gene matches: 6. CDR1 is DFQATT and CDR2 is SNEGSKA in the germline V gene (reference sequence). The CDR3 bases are TGCAGTGCTAGTTCCCTAGCGGGAGGACGCACAGATACGCAGTATTTT. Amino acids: CSASSLAGGRTDTQYF.

The CDR3 loop is CASSFGTSGGANEQFF. CDR3 nucleotides: TGTGCCAGCAGTTTCGGGACTAGCGGGGGGGCTAATGAGCAGTTCTTC. The chain carries TRBV12-3 or TRBV12-4 and TRBJ2-1; TRBD2 agrees at 16 bases. The J segment lost 7 bases and the V segment lost 3 bases, leaving 3 bases of the junction unmatched. The CDR3 runs 16 residues.

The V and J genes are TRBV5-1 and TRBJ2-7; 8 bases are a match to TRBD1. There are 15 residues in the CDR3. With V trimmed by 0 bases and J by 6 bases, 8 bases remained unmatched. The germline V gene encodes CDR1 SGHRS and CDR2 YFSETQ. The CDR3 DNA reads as TGCGCCAGCAGCTTGGGGGGGACAGGAATTAGCGAGCAGTACTTC. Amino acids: CASSLGGTGISEQYF. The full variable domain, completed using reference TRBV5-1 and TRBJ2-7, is KAGVTQTPRYLIKTRGQQVTLSCSPISGHRSVSWYQQTPGQGLQFLFEYFSETQRNKGNFPGRFSGRQFSNSRSEMNVSTLELGDSALYLCASSLGGTGISEQYFGPGTRLTVT.

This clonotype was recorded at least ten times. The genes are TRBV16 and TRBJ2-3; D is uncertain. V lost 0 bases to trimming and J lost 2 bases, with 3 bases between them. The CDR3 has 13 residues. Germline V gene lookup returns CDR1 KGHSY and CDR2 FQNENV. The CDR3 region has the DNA TGTGCCAGCAGCCAATCGAACACAGATACGCAGTATTTT. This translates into CASSQSNTDTQYF.

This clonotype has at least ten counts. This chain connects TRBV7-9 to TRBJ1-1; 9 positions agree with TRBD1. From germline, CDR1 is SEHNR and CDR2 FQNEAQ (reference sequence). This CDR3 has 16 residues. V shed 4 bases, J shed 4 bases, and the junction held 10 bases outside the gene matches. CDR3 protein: CASSSPPGQGVTEAFF. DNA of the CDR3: TGTGCCAGCAGCTCGCCCCCGGGACAGGGAGTCACTGAAGCTTTCTTT.

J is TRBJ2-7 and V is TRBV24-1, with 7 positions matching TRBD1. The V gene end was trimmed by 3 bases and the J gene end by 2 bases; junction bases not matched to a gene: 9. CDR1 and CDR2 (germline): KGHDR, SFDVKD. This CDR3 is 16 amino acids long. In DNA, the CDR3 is TGTGCCACCAGTGATCCACCGACAGGGTTGGCCTACGAGCAGTACTTC. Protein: CATSDPPTGLAYEQYF.

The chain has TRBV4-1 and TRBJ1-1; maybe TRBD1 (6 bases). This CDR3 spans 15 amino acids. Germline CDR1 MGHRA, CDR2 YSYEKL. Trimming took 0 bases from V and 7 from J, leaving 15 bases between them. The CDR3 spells CASSQDGQGNDEAFF. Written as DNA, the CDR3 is TGCGCCAGCAGCCAAGATGGGCAGGGGAACGATGAAGCTTTCTTT.

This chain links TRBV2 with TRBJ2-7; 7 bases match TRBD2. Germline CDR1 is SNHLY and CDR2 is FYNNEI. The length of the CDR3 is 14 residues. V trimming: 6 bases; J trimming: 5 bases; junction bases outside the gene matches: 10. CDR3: CASSQGLGGDEQYF. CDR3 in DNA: TGTGCCAGCAGCCAAGGGCTTGGGGGGGACGAGCAGTACTTC.

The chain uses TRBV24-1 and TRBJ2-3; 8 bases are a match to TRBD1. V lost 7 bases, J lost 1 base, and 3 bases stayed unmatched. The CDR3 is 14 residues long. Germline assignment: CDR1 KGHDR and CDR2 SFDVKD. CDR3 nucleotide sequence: TGTGCCACCAGCAAGACAGGGGGCACAGATACGCAGTATTTT. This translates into CATSKTGGTDTQYF.

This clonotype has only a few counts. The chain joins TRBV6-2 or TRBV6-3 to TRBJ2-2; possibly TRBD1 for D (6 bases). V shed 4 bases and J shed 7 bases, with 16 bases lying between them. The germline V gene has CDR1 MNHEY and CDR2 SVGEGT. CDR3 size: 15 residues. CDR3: CASSFTYPGDGELFF. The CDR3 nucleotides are TGTGCCAGCAGTTTCACCTACCCAGGGGACGGGGAGCTGTTTTTT.

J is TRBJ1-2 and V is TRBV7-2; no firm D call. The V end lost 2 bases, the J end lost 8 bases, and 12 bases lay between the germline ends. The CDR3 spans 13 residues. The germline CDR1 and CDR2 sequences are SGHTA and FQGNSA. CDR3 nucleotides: TGTGCCAGCAGCTTACCAGACTCGGTGGGCTACACCTTC. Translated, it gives CASSLPDSVGYTF.

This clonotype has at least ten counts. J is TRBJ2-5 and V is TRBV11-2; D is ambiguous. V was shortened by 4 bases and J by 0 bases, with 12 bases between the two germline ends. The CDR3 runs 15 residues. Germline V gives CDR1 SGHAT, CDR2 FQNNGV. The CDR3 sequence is CASSSVPRNQETQYF. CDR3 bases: TGTGCCAGCAGCTCAGTTCCCAGGAACCAAGAGACCCAGTACTTC.

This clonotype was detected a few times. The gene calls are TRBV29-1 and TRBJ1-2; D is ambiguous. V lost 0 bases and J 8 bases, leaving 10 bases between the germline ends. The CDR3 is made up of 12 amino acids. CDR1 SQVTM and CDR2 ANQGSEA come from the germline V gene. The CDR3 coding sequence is TGCAGCGTTGAAGAAGGTGGCTTCGGCTACACCTTC. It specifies CSVEEGGFGYTF.

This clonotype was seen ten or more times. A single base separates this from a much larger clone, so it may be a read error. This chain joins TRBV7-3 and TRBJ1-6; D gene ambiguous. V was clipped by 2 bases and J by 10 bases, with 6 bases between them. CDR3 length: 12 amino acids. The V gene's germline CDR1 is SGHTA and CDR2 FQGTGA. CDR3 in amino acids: CASSLDGSPLHF. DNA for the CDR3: TGTGCCAGCAGCTTAGATGGCTCACCCCTCCACTTT.

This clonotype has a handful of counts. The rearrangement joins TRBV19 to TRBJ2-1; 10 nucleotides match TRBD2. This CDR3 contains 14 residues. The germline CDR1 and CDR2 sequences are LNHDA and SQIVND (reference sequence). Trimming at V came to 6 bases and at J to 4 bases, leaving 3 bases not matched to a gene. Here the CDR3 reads CASSTSGDYNEQFF. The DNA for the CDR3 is TGTGCCAGTAGCACTAGCGGGGATTACAATGAGCAGTTCTTC.